This T cell receptor beta chain comes out of a study of T cell responses to AZD1222 COVID-19 vaccine. Study-wide results and caveats: Baseline seropositivity occurred in only a handful of AZD1222 recipients. Distributed over spike, vaccine-associated CD4 TCRs predominated at 160-218 and 743-854. Scientists sampled the repertoires only once the peak T cell response had passed.

Method: immunoSEQ multiplex PCR; TCRdb's copy keeps in-frame clones and lacks some. This sample carries roughly 200,000 clones, about 95% of them seen once, and the ten largest clones take around 1.7%. As for this clone: Its antigen remains unidentified.

With 7 bases removed from V and 3 bases from J, the gap between germline ends came to 10 bases. Germline lookup yields CDR1 MNHEY and CDR2 SVGAGI. The CDR3 extends over 13 amino acids. The chain is built from TRBV6-5 and TRBJ1-5; no firm D call. This clonotype was sampled from an adult who received the MenACWY meningococcal vaccine as a control. The sequencing here drew on peripheral blood, taken 28 days after the second dose of the MenACWY control vaccine. The CDR3 reads CASNRVNNQPQHF. The CDR3 DNA reads as TGTGCCAGCAACCGGGTGAACAATCAGCCCCAGCATTTT.